This T cell receptor (beta chain) was observed in a study of blood T cells in healthy people across ages. A second 7 to 11 cycle PCR used barcoded and J-beta primers. TCRdb re-called the 5' RACE reads through MiXCR, storing one row per CDR3 protein. Counted here are 850,000 to 1,000,000 distinct CDR3 sequences, approximately 50% occurring once; the ten biggest clones make up roughly a fifth. In regard to this clonotype: The junction shows a germline mismatch at one end, possibly a read error.

Sequencing was done on a sample of blood. The clonotype originates from a woman aged 55 to 70 in good health.

DNA of the CDR3: TGTGCCAGCAGTCCCCTTCACAGGGGCTCGGGGGCAGACACGCAGTATTTT. Its translation is CASSPLHRGSGADTQYF. V gene TRBV27 combines with J gene TRBJ2-3, with a possible D match to TRBD1 (7 bases). Germline V gene data show CDR1 as MNHEY and CDR2 as SMNVEV (reference sequence). The CDR3 sequence is 17 residues long.